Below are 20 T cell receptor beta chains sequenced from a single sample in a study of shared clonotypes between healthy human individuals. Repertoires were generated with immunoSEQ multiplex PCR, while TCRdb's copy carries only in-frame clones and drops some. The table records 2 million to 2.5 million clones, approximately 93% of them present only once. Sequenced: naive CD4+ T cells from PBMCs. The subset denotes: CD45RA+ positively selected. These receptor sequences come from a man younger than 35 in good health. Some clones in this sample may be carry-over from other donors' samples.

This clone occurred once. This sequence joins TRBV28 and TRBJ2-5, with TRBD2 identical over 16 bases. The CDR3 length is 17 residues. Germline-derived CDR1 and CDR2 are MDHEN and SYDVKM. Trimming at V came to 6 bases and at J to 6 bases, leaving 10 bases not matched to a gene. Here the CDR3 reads CASSPPGLAGGSQTQYF. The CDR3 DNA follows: TGTGCCAGCAGCCCACCGGGACTAGCGGGAGGGAGCCAGACCCAGTACTTC.

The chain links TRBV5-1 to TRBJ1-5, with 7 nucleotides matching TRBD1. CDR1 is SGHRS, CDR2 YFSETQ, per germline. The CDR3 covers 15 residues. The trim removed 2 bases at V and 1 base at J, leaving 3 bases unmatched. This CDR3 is CASSFQGGSNQPQHF. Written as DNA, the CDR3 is TGCGCCAGCAGCTTCCAGGGGGGAAGCAATCAGCCCCAGCATTTT.

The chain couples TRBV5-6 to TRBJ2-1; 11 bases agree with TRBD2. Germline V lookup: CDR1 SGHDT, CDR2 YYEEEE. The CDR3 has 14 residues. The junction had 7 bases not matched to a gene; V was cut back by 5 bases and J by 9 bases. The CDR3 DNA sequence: TGTGCCAGCAGAAGACTAGCGGGATTATTTGAGCAGTTCTTC. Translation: CASRRLAGLFEQFF.

The CDR3 sequence: CASSPTTSGVYEQYF. Here the CDR3 DNA reads TGTGCCAGCTCTCCGACGACTAGCGGGGTCTACGAGCAGTACTTC. J is TRBJ2-7 and V is TRBV18; 11 bases line up with TRBD2. V shed 6 bases and J 3 bases; nucleotides not matched to a gene: 7. Germline loops: CDR1 KGHSH, CDR2 LQKENI. The CDR3 is 15 residues long.

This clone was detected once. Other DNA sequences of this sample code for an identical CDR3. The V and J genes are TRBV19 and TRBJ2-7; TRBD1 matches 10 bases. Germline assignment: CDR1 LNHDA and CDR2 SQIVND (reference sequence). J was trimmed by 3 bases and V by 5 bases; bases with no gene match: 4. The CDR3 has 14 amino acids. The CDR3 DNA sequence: TGTGCCAGTAGTCCGGGACAGGGGCGCTACGAGCAGTACTTC. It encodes CASSPGQGRYEQYF.

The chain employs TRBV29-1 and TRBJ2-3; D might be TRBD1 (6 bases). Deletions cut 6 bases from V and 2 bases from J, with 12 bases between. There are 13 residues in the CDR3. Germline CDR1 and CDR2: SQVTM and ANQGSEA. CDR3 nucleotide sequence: TGCAGCGTAGAGAGGACAGACACAGATACGCAGTATTTT. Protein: CSVERTDTDTQYF.

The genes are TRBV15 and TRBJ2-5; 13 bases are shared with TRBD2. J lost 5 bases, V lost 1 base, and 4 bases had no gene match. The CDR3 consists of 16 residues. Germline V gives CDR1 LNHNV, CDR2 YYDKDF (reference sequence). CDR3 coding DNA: TGTGCCACCAGCAGAGCAGGGACTAGCGGGATGGAGACCCAGTACTTC. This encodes CATSRAGTSGMETQYF.

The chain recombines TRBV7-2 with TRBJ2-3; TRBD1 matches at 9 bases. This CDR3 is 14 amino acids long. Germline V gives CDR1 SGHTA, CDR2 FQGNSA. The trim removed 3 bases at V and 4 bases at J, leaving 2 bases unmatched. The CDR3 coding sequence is TGTGCCAGCAGCTTTGGACAGGGGCCAGATACGCAGTATTTT. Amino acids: CASSFGQGPDTQYF.

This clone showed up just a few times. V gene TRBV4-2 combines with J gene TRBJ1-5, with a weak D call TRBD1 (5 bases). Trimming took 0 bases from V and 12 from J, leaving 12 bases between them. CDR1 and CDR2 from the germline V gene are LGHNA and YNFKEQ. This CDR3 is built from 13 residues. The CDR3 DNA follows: TGTGCCAGCAGCCAAGATGGGGCCGCGGTCCAGCATTTT. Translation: CASSQDGAAVQHF.

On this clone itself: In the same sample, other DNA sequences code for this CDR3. The chain's CDR3 is CASSPRLRGTEAFF. The CDR3 nucleotides are TGTGCCAGCAGTCCTCGCCTTCGGGGTACTGAAGCTTTCTTT. The V gene is TRBV27, the J gene TRBJ1-1; D is undetermined. Trimming shortened V by 5 bases and J by 5 bases, and 15 bases separated the two germline ends. This CDR3 comprises 14 residues. The germline V gene has CDR1 MNHEY and CDR2 SMNVEV (reference sequence).

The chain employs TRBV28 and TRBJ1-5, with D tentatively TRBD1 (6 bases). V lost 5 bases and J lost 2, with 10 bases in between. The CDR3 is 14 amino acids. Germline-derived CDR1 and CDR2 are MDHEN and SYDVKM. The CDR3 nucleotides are TGTGCCAGCAGTACTTCAGGGGGCAATCAGCCCCAGCATTTT. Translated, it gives CASSTSGGNQPQHF.

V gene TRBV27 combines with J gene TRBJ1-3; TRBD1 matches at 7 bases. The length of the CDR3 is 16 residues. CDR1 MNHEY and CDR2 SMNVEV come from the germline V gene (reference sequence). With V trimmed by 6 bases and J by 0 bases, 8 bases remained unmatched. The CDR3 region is CASSRGTGISGNTIYF. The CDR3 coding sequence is TGTGCCAGCAGCAGGGGGACGGGTATCTCTGGAAACACCATATATTTT.

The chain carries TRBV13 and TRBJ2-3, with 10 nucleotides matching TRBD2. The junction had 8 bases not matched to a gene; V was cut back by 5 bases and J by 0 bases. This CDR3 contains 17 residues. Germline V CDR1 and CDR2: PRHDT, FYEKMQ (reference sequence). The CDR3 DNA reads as TGTGCCAGCAGCATTGGACTAGCGGTTACTAGCACAGATACGCAGTATTTT. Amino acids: CASSIGLAVTSTDTQYF. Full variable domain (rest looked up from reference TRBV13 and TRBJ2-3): AAGVIQSPRHLIKEKRETATLKCYPIPRHDTVYWYQQGPGQDPQFLISFYEKMQSDKGSIPDRFSAQQFSDYHSELNMSSLELGDSALYFCASSIGLAVTSTDTQYFGPGTRLTVL.

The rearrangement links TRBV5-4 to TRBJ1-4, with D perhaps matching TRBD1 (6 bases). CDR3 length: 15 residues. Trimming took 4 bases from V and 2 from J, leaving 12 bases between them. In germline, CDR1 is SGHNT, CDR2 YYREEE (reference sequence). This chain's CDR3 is CASSRGTTTNEKLFF. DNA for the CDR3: TGTGCCAGCAGCCGGGGGACAACGACTAATGAAAAACTGTTTTTT.

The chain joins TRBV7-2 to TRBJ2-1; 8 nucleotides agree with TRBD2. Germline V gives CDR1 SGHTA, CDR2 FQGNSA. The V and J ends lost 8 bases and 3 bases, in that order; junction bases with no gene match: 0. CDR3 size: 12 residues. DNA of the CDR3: TGTGCCAGCGGGACTAGCTACAATGAGCAGTTCTTC. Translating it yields CASGTSYNEQFF.

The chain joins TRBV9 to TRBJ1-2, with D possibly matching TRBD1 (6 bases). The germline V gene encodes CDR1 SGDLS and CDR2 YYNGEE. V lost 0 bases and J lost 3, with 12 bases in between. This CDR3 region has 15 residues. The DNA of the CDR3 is TGTGCCAGCAGCGTAGGGGATGGGGGGCACTATGGCTACACCTTC. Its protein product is CASSVGDGGHYGYTF.

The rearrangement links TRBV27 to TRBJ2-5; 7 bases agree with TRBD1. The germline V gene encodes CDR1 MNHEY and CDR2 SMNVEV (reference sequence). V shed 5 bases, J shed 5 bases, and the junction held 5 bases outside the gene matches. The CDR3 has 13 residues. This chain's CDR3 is CASSQTGAETQYF. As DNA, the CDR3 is TGTGCCAGCAGTCAAACAGGGGCGGAGACCCAGTACTTC.

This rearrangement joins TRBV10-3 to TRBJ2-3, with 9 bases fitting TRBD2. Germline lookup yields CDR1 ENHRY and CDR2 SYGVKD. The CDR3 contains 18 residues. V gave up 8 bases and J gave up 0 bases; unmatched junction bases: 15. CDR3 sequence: CAIGSGRRWVESTDTQYF. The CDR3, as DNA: TGTGCCATCGGTAGCGGGAGACGTTGGGTTGAAAGCACAGATACGCAGTATTTT.

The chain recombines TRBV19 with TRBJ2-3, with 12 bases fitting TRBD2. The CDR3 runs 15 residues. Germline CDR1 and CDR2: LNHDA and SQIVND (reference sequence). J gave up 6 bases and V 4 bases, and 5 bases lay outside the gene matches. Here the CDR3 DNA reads TGTGCCAGTAGTACGACTAGCGGGAGAATGGATACGCAGTATTTT. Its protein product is CASSTTSGRMDTQYF.

The CDR3 bases are TGCGCCAGCAGTGAGAGACTAGCGGGAGACAATGAGCAGTTCTTC. This codes for CASSERLAGDNEQFF. The rearrangement links TRBV10-1 to TRBJ2-1; 12 bases fit TRBD2. This CDR3 contains 15 residues. Per the germline V gene, CDR1 is WNHNN and CDR2 is SYGVQD (reference sequence). V lost 2 bases to trimming and J lost 5 bases; unmatched junction nucleotides: 1.